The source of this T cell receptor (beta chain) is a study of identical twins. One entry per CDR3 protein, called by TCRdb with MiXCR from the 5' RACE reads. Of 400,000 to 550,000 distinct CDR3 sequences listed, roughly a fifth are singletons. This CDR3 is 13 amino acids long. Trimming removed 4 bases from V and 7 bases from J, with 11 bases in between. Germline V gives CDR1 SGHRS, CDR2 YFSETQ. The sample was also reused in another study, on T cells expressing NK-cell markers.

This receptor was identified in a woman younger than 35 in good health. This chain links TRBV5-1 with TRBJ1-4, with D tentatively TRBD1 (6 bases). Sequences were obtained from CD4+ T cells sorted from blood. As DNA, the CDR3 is TGCGCCAGCAGCCCTCCAGGGGCTGAAAAACTGTTTTTT. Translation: CASSPPGAEKLFF. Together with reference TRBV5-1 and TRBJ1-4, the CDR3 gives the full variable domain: KAGVTQTPRYLIKTRGQQVTLSCSPISGHRSVSWYQQTPGQGLQFLFEYFSETQRNKGNFPGRFSGRQFSNSRSEMNVSTLELGDSALYLCASSPPGAEKLFFGSGTQLSVL.